What follows describes a single TCR beta chain. The data stem from a study of blood T cell repertoires in COVID-19. In the study overall: From the United States, Italy and Spain came samples of acute and convalescent COVID-19.

Original handling: Reference gene primers were amplified, and this amplification served to estimate nucleated cell counts. Measured with immunoSEQ multiplex PCR; TCRdb has only the in-frame clones, and not every one. V, J and clone size are taken as reported in that table, and D and trimming were inferred from the DNA itself. Counted here are 400,000 to 500,000 clones, 70% to 90% occurring once; the ten biggest clones make up about 1.5%. The ends were cut back, 6 bases at V and 2 bases at J, with 15 bases in the middle. The V gene's germline CDR1 is MDHEN and CDR2 SYDVKM. The CDR3 has 15 residues. Participants were aged roughly 18 to 90 years, lived in 20 to 25 US areas, and enrolled virtually. In assigning cohorts, the study relied on participant-reported clinical history.

The sample taken for sequencing was PBMCs or T cells enriched from blood (not recorded which). This rearrangement joins TRBV28 to TRBJ2-3, with D tentatively TRBD2 (5 bases). This sequence originates from a woman aged 18-29 years who had been exposed to COVID-19. This CDR3 is CASSSGVEYTDTQYF. Written as DNA, the CDR3 is TGTGCCAGCAGCTCCGGGGTGGAGTACACAGATACGCAGTATTTT.